This T cell receptor beta chain was sequenced for a study of shared clonotypes between healthy human individuals. It was 150 to 250 ng DNA, 33,000 or so T cell genomes, that sorted-subset replicate PCRs used. This table comes from immunoSEQ multiplex PCR, and its TCRdb copy is limited to in-frame clones, with some not included. This table has fewer than 100,000 clones, 67% appearing once. Study-level findings and limits: An anticipated effect of sequencing depth on clonotype sharing among donors was recognized.

All donors were Caucasian adults living in Nashville, Tennessee. The authors combined CD45RO+ cells with CCR7-negative CD45RA+ TemRA cells as CD8 memory. Of note for this clone: Its cognate antigen is unknown.

With V trimmed by 4 bases and J by 5 bases, 5 bases remained unmatched. CDR1 and CDR2 (germline): LGHNA, YSLEER. This CDR3 is built from 14 residues. The chain carries TRBV4-3 and TRBJ1-1, with 9 bases matching TRBD1. This clonotype originated in a man aged 30 to 39 in good health. Sequencing was carried out using memory CD8+ T cells sorted from blood. Subset: CD45RO+ cells pooled with CCR7-negative TemRA cells. For the CDR3, the DNA is TGCGCCAGCAGCCTCGGGACAGGGAGAACTGAAGCTTTCTTT. This translates into CASSLGTGRTEAFF.